These T cell receptor beta chains were read from a single sample in a study of beta chain features in type 1 diabetes. Assay used: immunoSEQ multiplex PCR; TCRdb lists only in-frame clones, some missing. This table holds about 160,000 clones, approximately 8.8% found once. Material: central memory CD4+ T cells from blood. These TCRs come from a woman aged 30 to 39 with type 1 diabetes. Both conserved end residues are part of each CDR3. Fields, in order: J gene, V gene, CDR3 length, clone size, D gene, CDR3 protein, CDR3 DNA. A D gene is named only where the DNA matches it firmly. Part of the rows lack a size; the others show once, few, many or a class for expanded clones.

TRBJ1-2,TRBV29-1,12,NA,NA,CSVTLGEDGYTF,TGCAGCGTTACCCTGGGGGAGGATGGCTACACCTTC
TRBJ2-1,TRBV28,16,NA,TRBD2,CASSPQREGLYNEQFF,TGTGCCAGCAGTCCTCAGCGGGAGGGCCTCTACAATGAGCAGTTCTTC
TRBJ2-1,TRBV28,18,few,TRBD2,CASSRPLAVAGVLHEQFF,TGTGCCAGCAGCCGGCCGTTAGCGGTAGCGGGAGTATTACATGAGCAGTTCTTC
TRBJ1-5,TRBV21-1,13,few,NA,CASSRNLRGPQHF,TGTGCCAGCAGCAGGAACCTTCGGGGGCCCCAGCATTTT
TRBJ2-7,TRBV10-3,13,few,NA,CAIDQGNSDEQYF,TGTGCCATCGATCAGGGAAACTCCGACGAGCAGTACTTC
TRBJ2-7,TRBV7-9,14,few,TRBD2,CASSPGGTGYEQYF,TGTGCCAGCAGTCCCGGGGGGACTGGCTACGAGCAGTACTTC
TRBJ2-7,TRBV7-9,14,NA,TRBD2,CASLPGGVSYEQYF,TGTGCCAGCCTTCCGGGGGGGGTCTCCTACGAGCAGTACTTC
TRBJ2-7,TRBV29-1,14,few,TRBD2,CSVGPSGRPYEQYF,TGCAGCGTCGGACCTAGCGGGAGGCCCTACGAGCAGTACTTC
TRBJ2-3,TRBV30,16,few,NA,CAWSDGTGSGGDTQYF,TGTGCCTGGAGCGATGGGACGGGTAGCGGAGGAGATACGCAGTATTTT
TRBJ1-2,TRBV15,15,NA,TRBD1,CATSRGVEGGDGYTF,TGTGCCACCAGCAGAGGGGTGGAAGGGGGCGATGGCTACACCTTC
TRBJ1-1,TRBV7-9,13,NA,TRBD1,CASSRTGFHEAFF,TGTGCCAGCAGCCGGACAGGGTTTCATGAAGCTTTCTTT
TRBJ1-2,TRBV9,13,few,TRBD1,CASSVEQGAGYTF,TGTGCCAGCAGCGTAGAACAGGGGGCAGGCTACACCTTC
TRBJ2-3,TRBV29-1,13,many,NA,CSVESRGTDTQYF,TGCAGCGTTGAGTCTCGCGGCACAGATACGCAGTATTTT
TRBJ2-7,TRBV4-1,16,many,TRBD2,CASSQDPSGRAYEQYF,TGCGCCAGCAGCCAAGATCCTAGCGGGAGGGCCTACGAGCAGTACTTC
TRBJ1-1,TRBV19,15,few,NA,CASNRGTGYDTEAFF,TGTGCCAGTAACCGCGGCACAGGTTATGACACTGAAGCTTTCTTT
TRBJ1-1,TRBV28,13,few,NA,CASPRTLNTEAFF,TGTGCCAGCCCCAGGACTTTGAACACTGAAGCTTTCTTT
TRBJ1-4,TRBV7-9,15,few,NA,CASSFNQGGNEKLFF,TGTGCCAGCAGCTTCAATCAGGGCGGTAACGAAAAACTGTTTTTT
TRBJ1-1,TRBV30,13,NA,NA,CAWSPGHDTEAFF,TGTGCCTGGAGCCCGGGACATGACACTGAAGCTTTCTTT
TRBJ2-7,TRBV23-1,18,NA,NA,CASSQKGPTGRTSYEQYF,TGCGCCAGCAGTCAAAAAGGACCCACAGGGCGGACCTCCTACGAGCAGTACTTC
TRBJ2-5,TRBV15,17,few,TRBD1,CATSRGEIDRGGETQYF,TGTGCCACCAGCAGAGGAGAGATTGACAGGGGCGGCGAGACCCAGTACTTC
TRBJ1-2,TRBV2,14,few,TRBD1,CASRGQGAFYGYTF,TGTGCCAGCAGGGGACAGGGGGCGTTCTATGGCTACACCTTC
TRBJ2-1,TRBV14,13,NA,NA,CASSQGRLSDQFF,TGTGCCAGCAGCCAAGGACGCCTCAGCGATCAGTTCTTC
TRBJ1-2,TRBV30,12,few,NA,CAWSVDLISNTF,TGTGCCTGGAGTGTAGATCTGATCTCTAACACCTTC